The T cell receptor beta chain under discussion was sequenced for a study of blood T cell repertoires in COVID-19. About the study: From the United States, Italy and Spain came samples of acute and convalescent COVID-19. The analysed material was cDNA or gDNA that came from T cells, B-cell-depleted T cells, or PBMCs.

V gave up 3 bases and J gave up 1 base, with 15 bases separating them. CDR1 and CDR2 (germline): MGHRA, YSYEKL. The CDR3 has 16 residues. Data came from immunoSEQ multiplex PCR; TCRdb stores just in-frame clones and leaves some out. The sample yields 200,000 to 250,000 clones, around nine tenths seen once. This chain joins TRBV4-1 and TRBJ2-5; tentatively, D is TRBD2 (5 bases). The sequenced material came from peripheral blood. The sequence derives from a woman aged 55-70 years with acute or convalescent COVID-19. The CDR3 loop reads CASSQSGGLAQETQYF. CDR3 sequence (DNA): TGCGCCAGCAGCCAGAGTGGTGGGCTAGCCCAAGAGACCCAGTACTTC.